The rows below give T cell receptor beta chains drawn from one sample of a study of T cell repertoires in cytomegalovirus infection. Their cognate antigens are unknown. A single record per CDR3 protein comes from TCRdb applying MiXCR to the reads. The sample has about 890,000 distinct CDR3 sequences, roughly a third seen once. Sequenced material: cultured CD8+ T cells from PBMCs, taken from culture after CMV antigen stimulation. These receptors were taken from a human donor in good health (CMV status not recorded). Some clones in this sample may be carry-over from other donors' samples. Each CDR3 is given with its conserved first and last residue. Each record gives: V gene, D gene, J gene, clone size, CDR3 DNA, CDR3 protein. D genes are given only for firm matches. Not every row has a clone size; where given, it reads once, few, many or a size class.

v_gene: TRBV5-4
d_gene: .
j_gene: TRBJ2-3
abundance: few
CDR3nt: TGTGCCAGCAGCTCCGCCGGGACCCTTGGAAGCACAGATACGCAGTATTTT
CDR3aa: CASSSAGTLGSTDTQYF

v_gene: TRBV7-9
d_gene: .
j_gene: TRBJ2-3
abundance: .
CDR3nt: TGTGCCAGCAGCCCCCCGGAGGTCTCCACAGATACGCAGTATTTT
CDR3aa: CASSPPEVSTDTQYF

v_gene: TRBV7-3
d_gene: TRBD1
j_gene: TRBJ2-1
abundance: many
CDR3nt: TGTGCCAGCAGCGAACGGACAGGGGAATCAGGGACCTTACCGAGTGAGCAGTTCTTC
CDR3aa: CASSERTGESGTLPSEQFF

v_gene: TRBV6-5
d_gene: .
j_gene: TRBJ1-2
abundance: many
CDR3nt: TGTGCCAGCAGTTACGGCCAGAACTATGGCTACACCTTC
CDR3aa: CASSYGQNYGYTF

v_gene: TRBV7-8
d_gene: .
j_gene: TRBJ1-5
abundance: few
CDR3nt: TGTGCCAGCAGCTTAGTCGCCATTTACCGGGATTATAGCAATCAGCCCCAGCATTTT
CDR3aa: CASSLVAIYRDYSNQPQHF

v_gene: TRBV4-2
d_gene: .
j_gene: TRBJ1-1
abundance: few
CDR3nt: TGTGCCAGCAGCCAAGAAGAACTGGGACGGGCGAACACTGAAGCTTTCTTT
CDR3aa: CASSQEELGRANTEAFF

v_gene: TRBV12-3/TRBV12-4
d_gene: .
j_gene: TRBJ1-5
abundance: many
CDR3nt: TGTGCCAGCACCCCCGGGGGGGCTGGCAATCAGCCCCAGCATTTT
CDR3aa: CASTPGGAGNQPQHF

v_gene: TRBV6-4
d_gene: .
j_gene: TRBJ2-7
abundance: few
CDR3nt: TGTGCCAGCAGTGAGGGCGCTTACCACGAGCAGTACTTC
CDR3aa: CASSEGAYHEQYF

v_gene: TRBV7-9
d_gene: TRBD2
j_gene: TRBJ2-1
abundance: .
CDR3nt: TGTGCCAGCAACATAGCGGGGGCCCTTTATGAGCAGTTCTTC
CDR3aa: CASNIAGALYEQFF

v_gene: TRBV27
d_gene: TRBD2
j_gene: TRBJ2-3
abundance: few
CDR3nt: TGTGCCAGCAGTTTATTAGTGCCAGGAGCGGGGGGGGCTGGAGATACGCAGTATTTT
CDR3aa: CASSLLVPGAGGAGDTQYF

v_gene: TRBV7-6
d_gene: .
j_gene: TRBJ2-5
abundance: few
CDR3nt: TGTGCCAGCAGCGTTGCGGGACAGCTACAAGAGACCCAGTACTTC
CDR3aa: CASSVAGQLQETQYF

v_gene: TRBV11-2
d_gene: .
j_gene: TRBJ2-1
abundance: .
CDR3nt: TGTGCCAGCAGCCGTAAGGAGCGGGTGTACAATGAGCAGTTCTTC
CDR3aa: CASSRKERVYNEQFF

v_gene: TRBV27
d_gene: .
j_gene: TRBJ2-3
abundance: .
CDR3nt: TGTGCCAGCACCCTAGGGGTGGGGAAGGCGCAGTATTTT
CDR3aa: CASTLGVGKAQYF

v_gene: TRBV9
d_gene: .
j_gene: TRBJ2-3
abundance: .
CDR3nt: TGTGCCAGCAGCCCATTTAAGGAAACAGAAACGCAGTATTTT
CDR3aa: CASSPFKETETQYF

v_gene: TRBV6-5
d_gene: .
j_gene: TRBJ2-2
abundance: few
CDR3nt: TGTGCCAGCAGAGCGGGGAGGGGGCACACCGGGGAGCTGTTTTTT
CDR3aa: CASRAGRGHTGELFF

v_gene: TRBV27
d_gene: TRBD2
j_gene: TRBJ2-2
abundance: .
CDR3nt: TGTACCAGCAGTCCGGGACTATACACCGGGGAGCTGTTTTTT
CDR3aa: CTSSPGLYTGELFF

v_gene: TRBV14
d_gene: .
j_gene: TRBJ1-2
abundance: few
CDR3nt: TGTGCCAGCAGCCCATCCGTCCCCGACTTC
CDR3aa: CASSPSVPDF

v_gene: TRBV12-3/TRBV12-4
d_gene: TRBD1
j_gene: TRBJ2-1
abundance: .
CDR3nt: TGTGCCAGCAGTCTGCAGCCGGGACAGGGGTACAATGAGCAGTTCTTC
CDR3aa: CASSLQPGQGYNEQFF

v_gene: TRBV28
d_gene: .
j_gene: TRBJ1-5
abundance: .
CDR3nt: TGTGCCAGCTCCGGGAAAGACTATAGCAATCAGCCCCAGCATTTT
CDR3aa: CASSGKDYSNQPQHF

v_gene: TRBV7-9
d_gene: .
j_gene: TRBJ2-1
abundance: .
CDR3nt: TGTGCCAGCAGCCCTCAGGTGACCTCCTACAATGAGCAGTTCTTC
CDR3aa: CASSPQVTSYNEQFF

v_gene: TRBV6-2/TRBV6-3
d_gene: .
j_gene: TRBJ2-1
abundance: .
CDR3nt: TGTGCCAGCAGTATCCGACCCCAGGGGTCCTACAATGAGCAGTTCTTC
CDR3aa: CASSIRPQGSYNEQFF

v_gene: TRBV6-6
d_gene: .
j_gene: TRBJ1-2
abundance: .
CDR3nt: TGTCCCAGCAGTGACCGGACAATCACTAACTATGGCTACACCTTC
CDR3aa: CPSSDRTITNYGYTF

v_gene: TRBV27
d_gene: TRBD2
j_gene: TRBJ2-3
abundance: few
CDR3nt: TGTGCCAGCAGTTCACTAGCGGGGGTCCGCACAGATACGCAGTATTTT
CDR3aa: CASSSLAGVRTDTQYF

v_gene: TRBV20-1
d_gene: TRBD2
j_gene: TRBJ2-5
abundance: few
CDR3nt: TGCAGTGCTAGAGTCCGGGGGGTAGAGACCCAGTACTTC
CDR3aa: CSARVRGVETQYF

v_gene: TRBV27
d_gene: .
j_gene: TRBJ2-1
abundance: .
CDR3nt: TGTGCCACCACGGCTCGCAGGGGTCACAATGAGCAGTTCTTC
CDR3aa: CATTARRGHNEQFF

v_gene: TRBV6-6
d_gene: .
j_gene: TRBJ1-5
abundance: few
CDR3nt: TGTGCCAGCAGTGACGGATACAATCAGCCCCAGCATTTT
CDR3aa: CASSDGYNQPQHF

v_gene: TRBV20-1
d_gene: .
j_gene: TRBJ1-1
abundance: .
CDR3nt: TGCAGTGCTAGAGACAGGAACGGGTTGAACACTGAAGCTTTCTTT
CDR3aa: CSARDRNGLNTEAFF

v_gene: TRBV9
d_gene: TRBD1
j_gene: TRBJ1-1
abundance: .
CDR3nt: TGTGCCAGCAGCGTAGCCCCGGACAGGGTGAACACTGAAGCTTTCTTT
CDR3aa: CASSVAPDRVNTEAFF

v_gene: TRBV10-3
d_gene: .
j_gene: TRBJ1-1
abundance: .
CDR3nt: TGTGCCATCAGTGGGTTGGGGGGGATGAACTCTGAAGCTTTCTTT
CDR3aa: CAISGLGGMNSEAFF

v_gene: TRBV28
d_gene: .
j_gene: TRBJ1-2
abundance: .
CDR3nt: TGTGCCAGCAGGATAGACAGCTACGGCTATGGCTACACCTTC
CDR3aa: CASRIDSYGYGYTF

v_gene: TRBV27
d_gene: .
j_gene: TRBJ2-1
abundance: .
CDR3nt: TGTGCCAGCAGTGGAAGGAGGAGGGGACCTGACAATGAGCAGTTCTTC
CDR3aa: CASSGRRRGPDNEQFF

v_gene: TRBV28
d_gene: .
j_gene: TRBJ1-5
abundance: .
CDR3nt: TGTGCCAGCAGTTGTGAGGGACCCGGCCAGCCCCAGCATTTT
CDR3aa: CASSCEGPGQPQHF

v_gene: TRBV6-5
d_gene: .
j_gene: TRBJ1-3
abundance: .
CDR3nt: TGTGCCAGCAGTTACACGGCACCCGCTACCTTCTCTGGAAACACCATATATTTT
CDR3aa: CASSYTAPATFSGNTIYF

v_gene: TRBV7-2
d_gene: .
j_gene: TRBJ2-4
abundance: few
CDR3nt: TGTGCCAGCAGCTTAGCTGGCCAGGCGCTAATTCAGTACTTC
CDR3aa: CASSLAGQALIQYF

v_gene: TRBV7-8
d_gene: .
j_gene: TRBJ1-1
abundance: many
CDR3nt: TGTGCCAGCAGTCCAGCGCCAGGTTTGAACACTGAAGCTTTCTTT
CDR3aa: CASSPAPGLNTEAFF

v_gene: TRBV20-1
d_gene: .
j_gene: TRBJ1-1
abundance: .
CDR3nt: TGCAGTGCTGCTTTAGGGACTGAAGCTTTCTTT
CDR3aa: CSAALGTEAFF

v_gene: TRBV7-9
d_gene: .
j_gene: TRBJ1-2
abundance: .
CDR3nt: TGTGCCAGCCGGGACACAACTAACTATGGCTACACCTTC
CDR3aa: CASRDTTNYGYTF

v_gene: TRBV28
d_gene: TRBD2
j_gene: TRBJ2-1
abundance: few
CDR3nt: TGTGCCAGCAGTTACGGACTAGCGGGGGGCGCCGAGTCAGTGGATGAGCAGTTCTTC
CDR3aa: CASSYGLAGGAESVDEQFF

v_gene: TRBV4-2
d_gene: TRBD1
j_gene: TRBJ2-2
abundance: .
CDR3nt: TGTGCCAGCAGCCAAGGACAGGGTCCCGGGGAGCTGTTTTTT
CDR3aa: CASSQGQGPGELFF

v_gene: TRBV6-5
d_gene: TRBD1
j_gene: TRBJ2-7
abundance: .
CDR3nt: TGTGCCAGCAGTTACTCTCCCCCAGGGGGTGGGCACGAGCAGTACTTC
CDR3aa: CASSYSPPGGGHEQYF

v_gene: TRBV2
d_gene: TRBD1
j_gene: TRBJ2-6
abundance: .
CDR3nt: TGTGCCAGCAGACAGGGGGCTGGGGCCAACGTCCTGACTTTC
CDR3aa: CASRQGAGANVLTF

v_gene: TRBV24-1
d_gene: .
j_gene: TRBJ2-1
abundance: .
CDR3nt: TGTGCCACCGGCGGACCCACTCGCCATGAGCAGTTCTTC
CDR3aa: CATGGPTRHEQFF

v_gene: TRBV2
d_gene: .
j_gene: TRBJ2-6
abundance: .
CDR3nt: TGTGCCAGCAGTTCTCCAATTTACAGGGATGGAGGGGCCAACGTCCTGACTTTC
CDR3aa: CASSSPIYRDGGANVLTF

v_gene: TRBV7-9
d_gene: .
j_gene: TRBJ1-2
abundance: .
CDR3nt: TGTGCCAGCAGACCCGGGACATACATGAGAAACTATGGCTACACCTTC
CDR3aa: CASRPGTYMRNYGYTF

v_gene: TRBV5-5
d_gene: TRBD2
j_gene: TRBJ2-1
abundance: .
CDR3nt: TGTGCCAGCAGCGCCCGGGGGGGGGGGCACAATGAGCAGTTCTTC
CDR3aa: CASSARGGGHNEQFF

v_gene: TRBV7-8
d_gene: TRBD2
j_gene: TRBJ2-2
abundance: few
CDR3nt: TGTGCCAGCAGCTTAGAACTAGCGGGGGGTATAAACACCGGGGAGCTGTTTTTT
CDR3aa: CASSLELAGGINTGELFF

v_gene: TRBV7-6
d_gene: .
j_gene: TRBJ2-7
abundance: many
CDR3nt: TGTGCCAGCAGCTTACGTCGGGTGGACTACGAGCAGTACTTC
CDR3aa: CASSLRRVDYEQYF

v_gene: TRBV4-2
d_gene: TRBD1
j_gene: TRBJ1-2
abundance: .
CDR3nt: TGTGCCAGCAGCCACCTACCGGGACAGGGAGAAACTAACTATGGCTACACCTTC
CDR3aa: CASSHLPGQGETNYGYTF

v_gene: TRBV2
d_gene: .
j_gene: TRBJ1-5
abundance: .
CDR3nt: TGTGCCAGCAGTGAATTAGGAGGAAGCAATCAGCCCCAGCATTTT
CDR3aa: CASSELGGSNQPQHF

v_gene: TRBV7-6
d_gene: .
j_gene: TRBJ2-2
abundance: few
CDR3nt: TGTGCCAGCAGCTTAGCTCAGTCGAACACCGGGGAGCTGTTTTTT
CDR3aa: CASSLAQSNTGELFF

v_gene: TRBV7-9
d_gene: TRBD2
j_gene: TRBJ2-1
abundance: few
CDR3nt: TGTGCCAGCAGGACCGGCGGGGGGAAAAATGAGCAGTTCTTC
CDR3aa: CASRTGGGKNEQFF

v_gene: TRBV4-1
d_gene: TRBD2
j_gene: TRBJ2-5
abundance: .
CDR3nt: TGCGCCAGCAGCCACCGACTAGCGGATGAGACCCAGTACTTC
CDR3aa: CASSHRLADETQYF

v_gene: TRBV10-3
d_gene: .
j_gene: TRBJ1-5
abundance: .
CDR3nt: TGTGCCATCAGTGAGTCACTGGGGACCCAGCCCCAGCATTTT
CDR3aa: CAISESLGTQPQHF

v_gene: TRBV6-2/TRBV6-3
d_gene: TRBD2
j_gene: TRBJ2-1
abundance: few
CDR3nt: TGTGCCAGCAGCCAACAGCGGGGGGGCCGCTACAATGAGCAGTTCTTC
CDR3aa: CASSQQRGGRYNEQFF

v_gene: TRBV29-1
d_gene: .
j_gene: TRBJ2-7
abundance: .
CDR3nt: TGCAGCGGTAGGAGTCAGACCACCCCTTTCGAGCAGTACTTC
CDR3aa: CSGRSQTTPFEQYF